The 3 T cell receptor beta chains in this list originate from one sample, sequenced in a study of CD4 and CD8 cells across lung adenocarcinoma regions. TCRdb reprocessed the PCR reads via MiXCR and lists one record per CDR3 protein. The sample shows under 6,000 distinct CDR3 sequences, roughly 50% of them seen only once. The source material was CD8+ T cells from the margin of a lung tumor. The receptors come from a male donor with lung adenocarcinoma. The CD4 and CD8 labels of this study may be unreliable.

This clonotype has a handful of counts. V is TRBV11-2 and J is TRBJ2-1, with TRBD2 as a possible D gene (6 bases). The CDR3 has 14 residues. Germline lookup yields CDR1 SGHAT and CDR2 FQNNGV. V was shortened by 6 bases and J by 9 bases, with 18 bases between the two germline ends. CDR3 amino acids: CASRRAGTGLEQFF. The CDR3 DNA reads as TGTGCCAGCAGACGAGCGGGTACGGGACTTGAGCAGTTCTTC. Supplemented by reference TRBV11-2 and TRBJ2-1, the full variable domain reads EAGVAQSPRYKIIEKRQSVAFWCNPISGHATLYWYQQILGQGPKLLIQFQNNGVVDDSQLPKDRFSAERLKGVDSTLKIQPAKLEDSAVYLCASRRAGTGLEQFFGPGTRLTVL.

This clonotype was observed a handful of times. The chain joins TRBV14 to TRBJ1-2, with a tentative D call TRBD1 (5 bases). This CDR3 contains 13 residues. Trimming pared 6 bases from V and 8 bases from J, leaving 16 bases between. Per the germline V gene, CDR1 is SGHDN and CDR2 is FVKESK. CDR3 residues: CASSYTEYRGYTF. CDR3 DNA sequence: TGTGCCAGCAGTTACACAGAGTACAGGGGCTACACCTTC.

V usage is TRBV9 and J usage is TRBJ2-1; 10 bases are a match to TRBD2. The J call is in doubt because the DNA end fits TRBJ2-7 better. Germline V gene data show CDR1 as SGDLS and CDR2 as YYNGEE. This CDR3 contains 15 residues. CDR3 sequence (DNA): TGTGCCAGCAGCGGACCCTCTAGCGGGAGTTACGAGCAGTACTTC. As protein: CASSGPSSGSYEQYF.